Listed below are T cell receptor beta chains from one sample, sequenced in a study of T cell repertoires in cytomegalovirus infection. TCRdb re-derived calls from the reads in MiXCR, one entry per CDR3 protein. This table has about 490,000 distinct CDR3 sequences, approximately 25% appearing once. The specimen was PBMCs. The receptors originated from a human donor in good health (CMV status not recorded). Some clones in this sample may be carry-over from other donors' samples. Both conserved end residues are part of each CDR3. Fields, in order: D gene, J gene, clone size, V gene, CDR3 protein, CDR3 DNA. The D gene is left open where the match is weak. Clone size is not always given. Where it is, it says once, few, many or a class for expanded clones.

>NA|TRBJ2-4|few|TRBV11-2
CASSRLATGNIQYF
TGTGCCAGCAGCCGGTTAGCAACAGGAAACATTCAGTACTTC
>NA|TRBJ2-7|NA|TRBV29-1
CSVRLTYEQYF
TGCAGCGTTAGACTAACCTACGAGCAGTACTTC
>NA|TRBJ2-1|NA|TRBV5-1
CASRQVVDNEQFF
TGCGCCAGCAGGCAGGTTGTGGACAATGAGCAGTTCTTC
>TRBD2|TRBJ2-5|few|TRBV6-6
CASTLAGGPPETQYF
TGTGCCAGCACCTTAGCGGGAGGGCCTCCAGAGACCCAGTACTTC
>NA|TRBJ1-5|NA|TRBV5-1
CASSLSQGAGQPQHF
TGCGCCAGCAGCTTGTCACAGGGCGCCGGTCAGCCCCAGCATTTT
>TRBD1|TRBJ2-4|few|TRBV2
CASSVDREYIQYF
TGTGCCAGCAGTGTGGACAGGGAGTACATTCAGTACTTC
>NA|TRBJ2-1|few|TRBV7-2
CASSVTGYEQFF
TGTGCCAGCAGCGTGACGGGCTATGAGCAGTTCTTC
>TRBD2|TRBJ2-1|NA|TRBV27
CASAGVWYNEQFF
TGTGCCAGCGCGGGAGTGTGGTACAATGAGCAGTTCTTC
>NA|TRBJ2-2|NA|TRBV7-9
CASSPSVYGELFF
TGTGCCAGCAGCCCGAGCGTTTACGGGGAGCTGTTTTTT
>NA|TRBJ2-3|few|TRBV7-2
CASSESGLTDTQYF
TGTGCCAGCAGCGAATCGGGACTCACAGATACGCAGTATTTT
>NA|TRBJ2-1|NA|TRBV7-9
CASSLRNRAYNEQFF
TGTGCCAGCAGCTTACGGAACCGGGCCTACAATGAGCAGTTCTTC
>TRBD2|TRBJ2-1|NA|TRBV6-2/TRBV6-3
CASSSSRTSGPYNEQFF
TGTGCCAGCAGTTCATCGAGGACTAGCGGTCCCTACAATGAGCAGTTCTTC
>NA|TRBJ2-7|NA|TRBV24-1
CATSELGQKYF
TGTGCCACCAGTGAATTGGGGCAGAAGTACTTC
>NA|TRBJ2-7|NA|TRBV2
CASDGAGPYEQYF
TGTGCCAGTGATGGGGCGGGCCCCTACGAGCAGTACTTC
>NA|TRBJ1-2|many|TRBV24-1
CATSDPGLSGYTF
TGTGCCACCAGTGATCCCGGGTTGTCTGGCTACACCTTC
>TRBD2|TRBJ2-6|NA|TRBV29-1
CSVPRAGESGANVLTF
TGCAGCGTACCTCGAGCGGGAGAGAGTGGGGCCAACGTCCTGACTTTC
>NA|TRBJ1-1|many|TRBV7-2
CASSPNGGSNTEAFF
TGTGCCAGCAGCCCCAACGGGGGATCGAACACTGAAGCTTTCTTT
>TRBD2|TRBJ2-1|NA|TRBV6-2/TRBV6-3
CASSQHSGRAGNEQFF
TGTGCCAGCAGCCAACATAGCGGGAGGGCCGGGAATGAGCAGTTCTTC
>TRBD2|TRBJ2-1|few|TRBV12-3/TRBV12-4
CASSLMRGSGPLAGNGEQFF
TGTGCCAGCAGTTTAATGAGGGGCTCGGGGCCACTAGCGGGGAATGGGGAGCAGTTCTTC
>NA|TRBJ1-5|few|TRBV12-3/TRBV12-4
CASSSPTGSNQPQHF
TGTGCCAGCAGTTCCCCAACGGGTAGCAATCAGCCCCAGCATTTT
>NA|TRBJ2-3|NA|TRBV2
CASRSEGDTQYF
TGTGCCAGCAGGTCCGAGGGAGATACGCAGTATTTT
>TRBD2|TRBJ2-1|few|TRBV5-6
CASSLVLGAPSTVGTSGNEQFF
TGTGCCAGCAGCTTGGTCCTCGGGGCCCCGTCCACTGTGGGGACTAGTGGCAATGAGCAGTTCTTC
>TRBD1|TRBJ2-5|NA|TRBV10-3
CAIRGGQGTQETQYF
TGTGCCATCAGGGGGGGACAGGGAACACAAGAGACCCAGTACTTC
>NA|TRBJ1-2|NA|TRBV12-3/TRBV12-4
CASSYGQETYGYTF
TGTGCCAGCAGTTACGGTCAGGAAACTTATGGCTACACCTTC
>NA|TRBJ1-1|few|TRBV6-2/TRBV6-3
CASSFFGGTEAFF
TGTGCCAGCAGCTTTTTCGGGGGAACTGAAGCTTTCTTT
>NA|TRBJ1-1|NA|TRBV27
CASSPDRSPPAFF
TGTGCCAGCAGCCCTGACAGGTCCCCTCCAGCTTTCTTT
>NA|TRBJ2-5|few|TRBV29-1
CSVSRFQETQYF
TGCAGCGTTTCTAGGTTCCAGGAGACCCAGTACTTC
>NA|TRBJ1-5|few|TRBV7-8
CASSIDSSNQPQHF
TGTGCCAGCAGCATTGACAGTAGCAATCAGCCCCAGCATTTT
>NA|TRBJ2-1|NA|TRBV27
CASRGRSTGEQFF
TGTGCCAGCAGAGGAAGATCTACGGGTGAGCAGTTCTTC
>NA|TRBJ1-1|many|TRBV6-1
CASSQGRVTEAFF
TGTGCCAGCAGTCAAGGCAGGGTCACTGAAGCTTTCTTT
>NA|TRBJ2-1|many|TRBV7-2
CASSLEGRQLDEQFF
TGTGCCAGCAGCTTAGAGGGCAGGCAGCTCGATGAGCAGTTCTTC
>TRBD2|TRBJ2-3|NA|TRBV28
CASRPSLAGGDTQYF
TGTGCCAGCAGGCCCTCACTAGCGGGAGGAGATACGCAGTATTTT
>TRBD2|TRBJ2-2|few|TRBV7-9
CASSSHDRPGLAGVNTGELFF
TGTGCCAGCAGCTCCCATGATCGTCCGGGACTAGCGGGAGTTAACACCGGGGAGCTGTTTTTT
>NA|TRBJ1-1|NA|TRBV2
CASSELGEAFF
TGTGCCAGCAGTGAGTTGGGTGAAGCTTTCTTT
>NA|TRBJ1-1|NA|TRBV12-3/TRBV12-4
CASSLTGHESGTFF
TGTGCCAGCAGTCTCACGGGACACGAATCCGGGACTTTCTTT
>NA|TRBJ2-1|few|TRBV12-3/TRBV12-4
CASSPGLGQSYNEQFF
TGTGCCAGCAGTCCGGGATTGGGCCAATCCTACAATGAGCAGTTCTTC
>NA|TRBJ2-1|NA|TRBV19
CASDKGNSYNEQFF
TGTGCCAGTGACAAGGGTAACTCCTACAATGAGCAGTTCTTC